Listed below are T cell receptor beta chains from one sample, sequenced in a study of CD8 T cells in ankylosing spondylitis. One entry per CDR3 protein results from TCRdb running MiXCR on the 5' RACE reads. The data show 150,000 to 200,000 distinct CDR3 sequences, 25% to 35% seen once. The specimen sequenced was synovial fluid, either unsorted or a sorted T cell fraction (not recorded which). The receptors stem from a male donor with ankylosing spondylitis. Both conserved end residues are part of each CDR3. A D gene is named only where the DNA matches it firmly. Size values are once, few and many counts, or a class for expanded clones, and some rows have none.

v_call,j_call,d_call,clone_size,cdr3_nt,cdr3_aa
TRBV29-1,TRBJ1-4,.,few,TGCAGCGTGTCACAGTTCGATGAAAAACTGTTTTTT,CSVSQFDEKLFF
TRBV20-1,TRBJ1-1,.,few,TGCAGTGCTAGTAAGCGGGACAAGAACACTGAAGCTTTCTTT,CSASKRDKNTEAFF
TRBV27,TRBJ2-2,.,.,TGTGCCAGCCGGCCGGGTGGCACCGGGGAGCTGTTTTTT,CASRPGGTGELFF
TRBV28,TRBJ1-2,.,.,TGTGCCAGTTCAGGAGAGGGGACCGTCTATGGCTACACCTTC,CASSGEGTVYGYTF
TRBV5-1,TRBJ2-7,.,.,TGCGCCAGCAGACCTACGGGGGACATATACGAGCAGTACTTC,CASRPTGDIYEQYF
TRBV5-4,TRBJ1-2,.,.,TGTGCCAGCAGCTTGGGGTTAGTCAGTCGTAACAACTATGGCTACACCTTC,CASSLGLVSRNNYGYTF
TRBV7-2,TRBJ2-1,.,.,TGTGCCAGCAGCACCCTGAGGGGTAATGAGCAGTTCTTC,CASSTLRGNEQFF
TRBV5-1,TRBJ2-7,TRBD2,few,TGCGCCAGCAGCTCCCTCCTAGCGGGGGGGCCCTACGAGCAGTACTTC,CASSSLLAGGPYEQYF
TRBV3-1,TRBJ1-6,.,.,TGTGCCAGCAGCCAAGCGGAGTTGTGGGGTTCACCCCTCCACTTT,CASSQAELWGSPLHF
TRBV11-2,TRBJ2-5,TRBD1,.,TGTGCCAGCAGCTTAGGAGACAGGGTCCCAGAGACCCAGTACTTC,CASSLGDRVPETQYF
TRBV6-1,TRBJ2-3,TRBD2,many,TGTGCCAGCAGTGGACAGAGCGGGGCGGATACGCAGTATTTT,CASSGQSGADTQYF
TRBV27,TRBJ2-5,.,.,TGTGCCACCAGTGGGGTGTACCAAGAGACCCAGTACTTC,CATSGVYQETQYF
TRBV4-2,TRBJ2-7,TRBD2,.,TGTGCCAGCAGCCAAGAGGGACTAGACTTCTACGAGCAGTACTTC,CASSQEGLDFYEQYF
TRBV10-3,TRBJ1-1,.,.,TGTGCCATCAGTGAGGTAGCAACGAACACTGAAGCTTTCTTT,CAISEVATNTEAFF
TRBV20-1,TRBJ1-5,TRBD1,many,TGCAGTGCGCCGAGGGTCGGGACAGGTGGGCACCAGCCCCAGCATTTT,CSAPRVGTGGHQPQHF
TRBV4-2,TRBJ2-5,TRBD2,.,TGTGCCAGCAGCCAAGATCTATCAGCGGGAGAGCGGGCCCAGTACTTC,CASSQDLSAGERAQYF
TRBV4-1,TRBJ2-3,TRBD2,many,TGCGCCAGCAGCCAAGGCGTAAGCGGGGGGGTGGCAGATACGCAGTATTTT,CASSQGVSGGVADTQYF
TRBV6-2/TRBV6-3,TRBJ1-2,.,.,TGTGCCAGCAGTTACCAGGGAGCCTATGGCTACACCTTC,CASSYQGAYGYTF
TRBV7-2,TRBJ2-1,.,few,TGTGCCAGCAGTTCTCGGGGAACGAATGAGCAGTTCTTC,CASSSRGTNEQFF
TRBV4-1,TRBJ2-5,.,.,TGCGCCAGCAGCCAAGATCCTCAGACGTGGGAGACCCAGTACTTC,CASSQDPQTWETQYF
TRBV20-1,TRBJ2-3,.,few,TGCAGTGCTAGAGATCCGAGGGGGGTATTACAGAATACGCAGTATTTT,CSARDPRGVLQNTQYF
TRBV3-1,TRBJ1-3,.,few,TGTGCGACCGGGGGGGGCTCTGGAAACACCATATATTTT,CATGGGSGNTIYF
TRBV20-1,TRBJ2-7,TRBD2,once,TGCAGTGCTAGAGCCCACGGGAGGGCCGGGGGAGAGCAGTACTTC,CSARAHGRAGGEQYF
TRBV6-2/TRBV6-3,TRBJ2-1,TRBD2,.,TGTGCCAGCAGAACCGGGACTAGCGGGAGAAATGAGCAGTTCTTC,CASRTGTSGRNEQFF
TRBV7-8,TRBJ1-1,TRBD1,many,TGTGCCAGCAGTCCCCGACAGGGGGCAAACACTGAAGCTTTCTTT,CASSPRQGANTEAFF
TRBV30,TRBJ2-1,.,few,TGTGCCTGGAGTCCCACTGGAGACAATGAGCAGTTCTTC,CAWSPTGDNEQFF
TRBV20-1,TRBJ2-3,.,few,TGCAGTGCTAGCCCCAGCACAGATACGCAGTATTTT,CSASPSTDTQYF
TRBV27,TRBJ1-1,.,.,TGTGCCAGCAGTCTTCGGCTGGGCACTGAAGCTTTCTTT,CASSLRLGTEAFF
TRBV5-1,TRBJ1-5,TRBD1,.,TGCGCCAGCAGCGACGGACAGGGCAATCAGCCCCAGCATTTT,CASSDGQGNQPQHF
TRBV20-1,TRBJ2-3,.,few,TGCAGTGCTAGAGACCCCGGGGCCCGGAGGGCCACAGATACGCAGTATTTT,CSARDPGARRATDTQYF
TRBV29-1,TRBJ2-5,.,few,TGCAGCGTTGAGGGCAGGCAAGAGACCCAGTACTTC,CSVEGRQETQYF
TRBV4-3,TRBJ2-1,.,.,TGCGCCAGCAGCCCCGGGCGGGGGCGAAATGAGCAGTTCTTC,CASSPGRGRNEQFF
TRBV27,TRBJ1-1,.,many,TGTGCCAGCAGTGCGATCAGGGGTGGTCACACTGAAGCTTTCTTT,CASSAIRGGHTEAFF
TRBV20-1,TRBJ2-7,TRBD2,few,TGCAGTGCTAGAGACCGGACTAGCGTGTCCTACGAGCAGTACTTC,CSARDRTSVSYEQYF
TRBV7-8,TRBJ1-5,.,few,TGTGCCAGCAGCTACTTTGGGGGGGGCAATCAGCCCCAGCATTTT,CASSYFGGGNQPQHF
TRBV7-2,TRBJ2-3,.,few,TGTGCCAGCAGCTCAGAGACTAGCACAGATACGCAGTATTTT,CASSSETSTDTQYF
TRBV6-1,TRBJ1-5,TRBD1,many,TGTGCCAGCAGTGGCCCCCGGGACAGGTCCGGGCAGCCCCAGCATTTT,CASSGPRDRSGQPQHF
TRBV20-1,TRBJ2-1,TRBD2,.,TGCAGTGCTAGAGGGCATCAAGCGGGAGGCTCCTACAATGAGCAGTTCTTC,CSARGHQAGGSYNEQFF
TRBV27,TRBJ2-7,.,many,TGTGCCAGCGGGCGGCCAGGCCCCTACGAGCAGTACTTC,CASGRPGPYEQYF
TRBV4-2,TRBJ1-4,.,once,TGTGCCAGCAGCCAAGAGGGGCTGAGTAGGAGGCTGTTTTTT,CASSQEGLSRRLFF
TRBV20-1,TRBJ2-1,.,few,TGCAGTGCTAGAGGAACAGGGACCTACTACAATGAGCAGTTCTTC,CSARGTGTYYNEQFF
TRBV12-3/TRBV12-4,TRBJ2-2,.,.,TGTGCCAGCAGTTACGGGAACACCGGGGAGCTGTTTTTT,CASSYGNTGELFF
TRBV28,TRBJ2-1,TRBD1,few,TGTGCCAGCAGTTTGTCCGGGACAGGGGTTTTGGATGAGCAGTTCTTC,CASSLSGTGVLDEQFF
TRBV11-2,TRBJ2-3,.,.,TGTGCCAGCAGCTTAGTAAACACGGGCACAGATACGCAGTATTTT,CASSLVNTGTDTQYF